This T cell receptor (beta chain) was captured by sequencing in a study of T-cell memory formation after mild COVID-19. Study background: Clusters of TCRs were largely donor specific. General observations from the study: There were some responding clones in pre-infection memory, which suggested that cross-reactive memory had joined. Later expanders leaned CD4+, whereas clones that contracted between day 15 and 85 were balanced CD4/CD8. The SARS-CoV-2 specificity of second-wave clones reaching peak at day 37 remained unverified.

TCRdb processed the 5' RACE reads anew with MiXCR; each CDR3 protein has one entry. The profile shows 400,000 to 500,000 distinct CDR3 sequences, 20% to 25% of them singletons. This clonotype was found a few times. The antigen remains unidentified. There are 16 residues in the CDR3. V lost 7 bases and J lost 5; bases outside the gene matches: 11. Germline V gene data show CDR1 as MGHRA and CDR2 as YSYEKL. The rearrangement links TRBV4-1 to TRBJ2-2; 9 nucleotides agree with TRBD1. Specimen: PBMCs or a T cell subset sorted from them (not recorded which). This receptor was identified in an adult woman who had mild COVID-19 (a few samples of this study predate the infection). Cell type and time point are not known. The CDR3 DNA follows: TGCGCCAGCACACAACAGGGGGCTGTGGGTACCGGGGAGCTGTTTTTT. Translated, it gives CASTQQGAVGTGELFF.